The entry that follows covers one TCR beta chain sequence. This clone's antigen is unknown. The sample holds no much larger clone one base away, and base qualities are not on file. The sample's time point label is to be understood as: around 29 days on oral tofacitinib. Interpreted using the paper, the treatment or condition label stands for: oral pan-JAK inhibitor, 5-10 mg twice daily. Lesional scalp punch biopsies and peripheral blood were obtained from alopecia areata patients. After PBMCs were isolated by density centrifugation and stained for CD3, CD4 and CD8, a FACSAria was used to sort CD4+ and CD8+ T cells. The data originate from a study of CD8+ T cells in alopecia areata (dated by TCRdb to about 2018). About the study as a whole: The treated patients, all with moderate-to-severe alopecia areata, were enrolled in an open-label pilot trial of oral tofacitinib given at 5 to 10 mg twice daily. Tofacitinib was given for 6 to 18 months, followed by 6 months of follow-up off drug to assess delayed response and recurrence. In treated patients, disease severity was measured using the SALT score, which gives the percentage of scalp surface area affected. The study used high-throughput TCRbeta sequencing to examine T cell clonal expansion in alopecia areata, in both the C3H/HeJ mouse model and human patients. Human TCRbeta sequencing covered scalp tissue and sorted CD4+ and CD8+ peripheral blood T cells from patchy and totalis/universalis alopecia areata patients and healthy controls. Patients on tofacitinib were biopsied at baseline and after 4 and 24 weeks of treatment, and several of the patients also had a later scalp biopsy. Scalp clonality was compared among normal scalp (n=4), patchy alopecia areata scalp (n=8), and alopecia totalis/universalis scalp (n=8). RNA was extracted with the PAXgene miRNA kit for fixed scalp, the miRNeasy kit for PBMCs, and the RNeasy kit for mouse skin. TCRbeta CDR3 regions were amplified by immunoSEQ multiplex PCR with 35 Vbeta forward and 13 Jbeta reverse primers.

The germline V gene (reference sequence) supplies CDR1 MNHEY and CDR2 SMNVEV. From the cysteine up to the phenylalanine, the CDR3 has a length of 15 residues. Just the 45-base CDR3 DNA is kept, in frame starting at base 1. The V end gives up 5 bases and the J end 4 bases, leaving 7 bases in the junction not matched to a gene. The library was built by means of the immunoSEQ multiplex PCR assay. RNA was extracted from all samples and reverse transcribed into cDNA, which served as template for TCR sequencing. First-strand cDNA was synthesized using SuperScript III with a 2:1 mix of oligo-dT and random hexamers. A synthetic immune receptor repertoire was used to measure amplification bias, and any remaining bias was corrected computationally. In the original analysis: Raw reads were preprocessed for error removal, and CDR3 was defined according to IMGT conventions as running from the conserved cysteine to phenylalanine. Clonality was computed as 1 minus the Shannon entropy, with the entropy normalized by log2 of the number of productive unique TCRs. Scalp TCRbeta sequences were cross-referenced with sorted blood CD4 and CD8 repertoires so that the CD4 or CD8 identity of scalp clones could be inferred. TCRdb obtained this table from immuneACCESS and retained in-frame rearrangements with V and J assigned. These tables miss some clones; where compared with another copy, unresolved V genes account for less than half of the shortfall, and the remainder is unexplained. The DNA was the basis for D and trimming; V, J and clone size are from that table. The sample table records about 190,000 clones; roughly 64% of these occur just once. Roughly 4.2% of the sample comes from the top ten.

General findings and caveats noted by the study authors: Scalp clonality and the number of expanded CD8+ clones among the top 100 scalp clones were significantly decreased by tofacitinib. Unlike mouse skin, where gammadelta T cells dominate, normal human skin contains resident alphabeta T cells that get sequenced too, which complicates analysis of the scalp TCR repertoire. Because the treated cohort was small and included a single nonresponder, larger studies are needed to assess links between baseline CD8+ expansion and response. Compared with normal scalp, lesional scalp, particularly in alopecia totalis/universalis, had higher clonality and more expanded CD8+ clones, which suggests antigenic drive. Shared TCR sequences between patients were less evident than in mice, which may be partly attributable to HLA diversity in the patient population. During tofacitinib treatment, many expanded lesional clones stuck around in both scalp and blood, and this persistence may partly explain why relapse happens after treatment is stopped.

The sequences come from CD4+ T cells sorted from blood, collected at week 4, from a patient treated with tofacitinib. The sequence came from a human donor with alopecia areata. The chain links TRBV27 with TRBJ1-4; the central 7 bases match TRBD1. In nucleotide form, the sequence is TGTGCCAGCAGTCCACGGACAGGTCGTAATGAAAAACTGTTTTTT. Translation gives CASSPRTGRNEKLFF. Extended through the reference TRBV27 and TRBJ1-4 proteins, this CDR3 yields the full variable domain: EAQVTQNPRYLITVTGKKLTVTCSQNMNHEYMSWYRQDPGLGLRQIYYSMNVEVTDKGDVPEGYKVSRKEKRNFPLILESPSPNQTSLYFCASSPRTGRNEKLFFGSGTQLSVL.